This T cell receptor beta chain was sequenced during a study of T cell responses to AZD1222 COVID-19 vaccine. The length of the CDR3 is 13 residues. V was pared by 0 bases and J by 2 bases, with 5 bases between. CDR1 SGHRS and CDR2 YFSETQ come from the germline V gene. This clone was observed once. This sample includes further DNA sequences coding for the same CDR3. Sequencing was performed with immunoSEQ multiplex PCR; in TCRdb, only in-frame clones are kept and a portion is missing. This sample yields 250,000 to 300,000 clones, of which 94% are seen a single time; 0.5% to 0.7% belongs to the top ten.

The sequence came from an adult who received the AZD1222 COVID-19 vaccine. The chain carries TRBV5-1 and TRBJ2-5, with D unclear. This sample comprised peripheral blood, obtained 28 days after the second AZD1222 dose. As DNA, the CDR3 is TGCGCCAGCAGCTTGGCCCGACAAGAGACCCAGTACTTC. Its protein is CASSLARQETQYF.